These T cell receptor beta chains were read from a single sample in a study of T-cell memory formation after mild COVID-19. TCRdb recomputed calls from the 5' RACE reads with MiXCR, one row per CDR3 protein. The table records approximately 500,000 distinct CDR3 sequences, 20% to 30% of them present only once. The material sequenced was PBMCs or a T cell subset sorted from them (not recorded which). The receptors come from an adult woman who had mild COVID-19 (a few samples of this study predate the infection). Cell type and time point are not known. Each CDR3 is given with its conserved first and last residue. The order of the fields is CDR3 length, J gene, D gene, V gene, clone size, CDR3 protein, CDR3 DNA. D genes are given only for firm matches. Expanded clones get a size class; other rows say once, few or many, or leave the size out.

15,TRBJ2-3,NA,TRBV7-2,NA,CASSLQTSYRDTQYF,TGTGCCAGCAGCTTACAGACTAGTTATAGAGATACGCAGTATTTT
14,TRBJ1-2,NA,TRBV5-1,NA,CASSVSSTNYGYTF,TGCGCCAGCAGCGTTTCGTCGACTAACTATGGCTACACCTTC
18,TRBJ2-7,TRBD2,TRBV20-1,NA,CSARDTGTSGSRPYEQYF,TGCAGTGCTAGAGACACCGGGACTAGCGGGAGTCGGCCCTACGAGCAGTACTTC
14,TRBJ1-1,NA,TRBV20-1,few,CSARSGLTNTEAFF,TGCAGTGCTAGATCCGGACTGACGAACACTGAAGCTTTCTTT
15,TRBJ2-5,TRBD2,TRBV20-1,NA,CSAPRTSGSGETQYF,TGCAGTGCTCCCCGGACTAGCGGGAGTGGAGAGACCCAGTACTTC
13,TRBJ2-7,NA,TRBV10-3,NA,CAIRGDGIYEQYF,TGTGCCATCAGGGGGGACGGAATCTACGAGCAGTACTTC
13,TRBJ1-2,TRBD1,TRBV19,few,CASSRDRVGGYTF,TGTGCCAGTAGTCGGGACAGGGTTGGCGGCTACACCTTC
15,TRBJ2-2,TRBD1,TRBV2,few,CASRSGTGDTGELFF,TGTGCCAGCAGGTCCGGGACAGGGGACACCGGGGAGCTGTTTTTT
15,TRBJ2-5,NA,TRBV7-2,few,CASSPGQGRVETQYF,TGTGCCAGCAGCCCTGGTCAGGGGAGGGTTGAGACCCAGTACTTC
12,TRBJ1-1,NA,TRBV12-3/TRBV12-4,NA,CASSRDVSEAFF,TGTGCCAGCAGTCGGGACGTCTCTGAAGCTTTCTTT
18,TRBJ2-1,TRBD2,TRBV5-1,NA,CASSPRLAGGPSYNEQFF,TGCGCCAGCAGCCCGCGACTAGCGGGAGGGCCATCCTACAATGAGCAGTTCTTC
16,TRBJ2-3,NA,TRBV7-9,NA,CASSLASGQGTDTQYF,TGTGCCAGCAGCTTAGCCTCAGGTCAGGGCACAGATACGCAGTATTTT
13,TRBJ1-1,NA,TRBV7-9,NA,CASSFYSDSEAFF,TGTGCCAGCAGCTTCTACAGTGACTCTGAAGCTTTCTTT
15,TRBJ2-1,NA,TRBV20-1,NA,CSARSRSLSYNEQFF,TGCAGTGCTAGATCCCGGTCTCTATCCTACAATGAGCAGTTCTTC
15,TRBJ1-5,NA,TRBV4-1,few,CASSQVLRGEWPQHF,TGCGCCAGCAGCCAAGTGTTGAGGGGCGAGTGGCCCCAGCATTTT
15,TRBJ1-1,NA,TRBV20-1,NA,CSAREGDVWRAEAFF,TGCAGTGCTAGAGAAGGGGATGTTTGGCGCGCGGAAGCTTTCTTT
15,TRBJ2-5,TRBD1,TRBV5-1,NA,CASSPGDSLQETQYF,TGCGCCAGCAGCCCTGGGGACAGCCTCCAAGAGACCCAGTACTTC
13,TRBJ1-1,NA,TRBV9,few,CASSVTGFTEAFF,TGTGCCAGCAGCGTCACCGGATTCACTGAAGCTTTCTTT
16,TRBJ2-6,NA,TRBV24-1,NA,CATSDPGYSGANVLTF,TGTGCCACCAGTGATCCTGGATACTCTGGGGCCAACGTCCTGACTTTC
16,TRBJ2-3,NA,TRBV4-1,NA,CASSYRDSGSPDTQYF,TGCGCCAGCAGCTACCGGGACTCTGGGTCCCCAGATACGCAGTATTTT
15,TRBJ2-3,TRBD2,TRBV18,few,CASSKAGPSTDTQYF,TGTGCCAGCTCTAAAGCGGGACCTAGCACAGATACGCAGTATTTT
14,TRBJ2-1,TRBD1,TRBV12-3/TRBV12-4,NA,CASRQGIRDNEQFF,TGTGCCAGCAGACAGGGGATACGGGACAATGAGCAGTTCTTC
12,TRBJ2-3,NA,TRBV14,many,CASSHFEDTQYF,TGTGCCAGCAGCCACTTCGAGGATACGCAGTATTTT
18,TRBJ2-2,TRBD2,TRBV9,NA,CASSVAWVAGGNTGELFF,TGTGCCAGCAGCGTAGCTTGGGTGGCGGGAGGGAACACCGGGGAGCTGTTTTTT
14,TRBJ1-2,NA,TRBV18,NA,CASSVSRGPEGYTF,TGTGCCAGCTCAGTAAGCCGGGGCCCGGAGGGCTACACCTTC
16,TRBJ1-6,TRBD1,TRBV9,few,CASSPRSGQGASPLHF,TGTGCCAGCAGCCCCAGATCGGGACAGGGAGCGTCACCCCTCCACTTT
13,TRBJ2-5,NA,TRBV28,NA,CASSTGSQETQYF,TGTGCCAGCAGTACGGGATCCCAGGAGACCCAGTACTTC
17,TRBJ2-1,NA,TRBV5-6,NA,CASSLGQSGGSYNEQFF,TGTGCCAGCAGCTTAGGACAGTCCGGCGGCTCCTACAATGAGCAGTTCTTC
14,TRBJ1-1,NA,TRBV29-1,NA,CSARPGPMNTEAFF,TGCAGCGCTAGACCTGGCCCCATGAACACTGAAGCTTTCTTT
12,TRBJ1-3,NA,TRBV2,many,CARKGSGNTIYF,TGTGCCAGAAAAGGGTCTGGAAACACCATATATTTT